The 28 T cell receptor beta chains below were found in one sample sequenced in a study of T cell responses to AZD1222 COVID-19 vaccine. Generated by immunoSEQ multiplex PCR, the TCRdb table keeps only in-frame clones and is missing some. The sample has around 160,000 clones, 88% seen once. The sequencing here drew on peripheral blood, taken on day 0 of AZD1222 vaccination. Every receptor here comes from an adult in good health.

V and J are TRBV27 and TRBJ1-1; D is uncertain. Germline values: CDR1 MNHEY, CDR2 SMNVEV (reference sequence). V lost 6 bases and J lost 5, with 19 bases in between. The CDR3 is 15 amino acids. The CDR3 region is CASRTNWFVLTEAFF. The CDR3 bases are TGTGCCAGCAGGACCAACTGGTTTGTGTTGACTGAAGCTTTCTTT.

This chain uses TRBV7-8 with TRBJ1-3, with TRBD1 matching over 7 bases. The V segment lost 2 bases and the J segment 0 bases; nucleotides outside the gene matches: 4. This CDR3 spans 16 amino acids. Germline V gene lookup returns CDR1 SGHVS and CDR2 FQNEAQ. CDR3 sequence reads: CASSLLTGNSGNTIYF. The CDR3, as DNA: TGTGCCAGCAGCTTACTGACAGGGAACTCTGGAAACACCATATATTTT.

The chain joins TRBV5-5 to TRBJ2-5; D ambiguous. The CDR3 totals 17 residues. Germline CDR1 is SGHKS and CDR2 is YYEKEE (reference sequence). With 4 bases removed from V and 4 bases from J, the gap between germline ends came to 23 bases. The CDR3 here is CASSPVQTRFTSETQYF. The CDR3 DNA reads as TGTGCCAGCAGCCCTGTACAGACTCGCTTTACATCAGAGACCCAGTACTTC.

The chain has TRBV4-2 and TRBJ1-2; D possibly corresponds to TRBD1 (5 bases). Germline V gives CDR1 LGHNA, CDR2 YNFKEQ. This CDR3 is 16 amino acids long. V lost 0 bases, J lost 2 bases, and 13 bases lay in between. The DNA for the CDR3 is TGTGCCAGCAGCCAAGAAACGGGGGACTCAAACTATGGCTACACCTTC. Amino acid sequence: CASSQETGDSNYGYTF.

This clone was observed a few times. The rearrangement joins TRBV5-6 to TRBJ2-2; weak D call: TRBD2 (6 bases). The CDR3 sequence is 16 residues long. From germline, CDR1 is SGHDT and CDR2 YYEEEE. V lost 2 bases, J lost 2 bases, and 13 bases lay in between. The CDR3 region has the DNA TGTGCCAGCAGCTTCCGACTAGGGGTTAACACCGGGGAGCTGTTTTTT. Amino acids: CASSFRLGVNTGELFF.

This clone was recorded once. The CDR3 region is CASSSATEAYNEQFF. The CDR3 nucleotides read TGTGCCAGCAGCTCGGCAACGGAGGCCTACAATGAGCAGTTCTTC. The chain couples TRBV7-2 to TRBJ2-1; TRBD2 might be the D (5 bases). The length of the CDR3 is 15 residues. CDR1 SGHTA and CDR2 FQGNSA come from the germline V gene. V dropped 4 bases and J dropped 2 bases, with 12 bases sitting between them.

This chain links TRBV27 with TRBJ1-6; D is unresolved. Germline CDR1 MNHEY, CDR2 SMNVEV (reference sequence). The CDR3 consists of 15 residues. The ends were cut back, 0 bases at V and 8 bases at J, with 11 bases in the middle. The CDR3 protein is CASSLSLPGDSPLHF. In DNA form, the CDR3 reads TGTGCCAGCAGTTTATCTCTCCCCGGGGATTCACCCCTCCACTTT.

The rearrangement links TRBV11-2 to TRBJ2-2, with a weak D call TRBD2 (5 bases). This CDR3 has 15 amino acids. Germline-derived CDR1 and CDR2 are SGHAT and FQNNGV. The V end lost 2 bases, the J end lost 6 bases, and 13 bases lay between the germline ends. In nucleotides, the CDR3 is TGTGCCAGCAGCTTACTCGGGAAGAGGTCCGGGGAGCTGTTTTTT. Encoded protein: CASSLLGKRSGELFF.

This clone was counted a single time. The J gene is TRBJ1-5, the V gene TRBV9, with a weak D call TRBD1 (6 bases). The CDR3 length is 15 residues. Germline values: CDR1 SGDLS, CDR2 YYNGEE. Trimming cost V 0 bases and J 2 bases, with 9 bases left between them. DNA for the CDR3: TGTGCCAGCAGCGTAGGGTCAGGGGGCAATCAGCCCCAGCATTTT. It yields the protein CASSVGSGGNQPQHF.

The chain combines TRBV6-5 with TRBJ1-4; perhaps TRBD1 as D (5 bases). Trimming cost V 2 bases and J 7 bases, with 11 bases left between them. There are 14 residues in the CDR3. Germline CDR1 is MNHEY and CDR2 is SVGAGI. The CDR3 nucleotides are TGTGCCAGCAGTTACGAACAGGTTTCTGAAAAACTGTTTTTT. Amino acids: CASSYEQVSEKLFF.

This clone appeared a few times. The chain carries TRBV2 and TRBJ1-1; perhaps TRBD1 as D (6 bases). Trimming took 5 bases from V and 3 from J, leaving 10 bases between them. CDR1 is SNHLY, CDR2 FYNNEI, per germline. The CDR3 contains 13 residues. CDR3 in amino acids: CASSPRTDTEAFF. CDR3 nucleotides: TGTGCCAGCAGTCCCCGGACAGACACTGAAGCTTTCTTT.

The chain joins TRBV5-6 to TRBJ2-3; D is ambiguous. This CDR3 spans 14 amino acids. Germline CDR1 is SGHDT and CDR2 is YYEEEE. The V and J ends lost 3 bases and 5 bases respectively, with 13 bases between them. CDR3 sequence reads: CASSSWVALDTQYF. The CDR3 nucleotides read TGTGCCAGCAGCTCCTGGGTCGCGTTAGATACGCAGTATTTT.

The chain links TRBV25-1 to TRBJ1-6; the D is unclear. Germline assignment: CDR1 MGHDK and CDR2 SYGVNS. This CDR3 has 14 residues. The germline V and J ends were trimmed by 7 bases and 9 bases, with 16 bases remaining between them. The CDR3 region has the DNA TGTGCCAGCACCCCTTCGGGGTCTACTTCACCCCTCCACTTT. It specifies CASTPSGSTSPLHF.

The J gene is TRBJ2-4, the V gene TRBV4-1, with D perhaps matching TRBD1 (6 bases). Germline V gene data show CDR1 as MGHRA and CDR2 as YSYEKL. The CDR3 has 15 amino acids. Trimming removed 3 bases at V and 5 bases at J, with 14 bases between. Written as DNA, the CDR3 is TGCGCCAGCAGCCATGGACAGCCAAGAGAAAACATTCAGTACTTC. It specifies CASSHGQPRENIQYF.

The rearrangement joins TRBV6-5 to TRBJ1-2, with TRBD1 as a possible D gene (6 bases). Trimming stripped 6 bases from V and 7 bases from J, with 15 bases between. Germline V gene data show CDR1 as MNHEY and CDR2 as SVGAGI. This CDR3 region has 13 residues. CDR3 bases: TGTGCCAGCAGACTACAGGGTGTTTCTGGCTACACCTTC. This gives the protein CASRLQGVSGYTF.

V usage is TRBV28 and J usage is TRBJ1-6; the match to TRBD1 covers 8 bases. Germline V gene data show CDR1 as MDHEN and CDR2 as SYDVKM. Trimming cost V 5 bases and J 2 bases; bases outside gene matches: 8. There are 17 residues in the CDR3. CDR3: CASSPGQGRAYNSPLHF. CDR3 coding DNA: TGTGCCAGCAGTCCCGGACAGGGCAGGGCCTATAATTCACCCCTCCACTTT.

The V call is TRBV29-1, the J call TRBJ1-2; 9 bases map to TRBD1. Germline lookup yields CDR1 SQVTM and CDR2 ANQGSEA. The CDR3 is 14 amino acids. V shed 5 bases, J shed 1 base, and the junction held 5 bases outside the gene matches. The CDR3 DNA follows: TGCAGCGTTCGAACAGGGGGCTTTAACTATGGCTACACCTTC. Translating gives CSVRTGGFNYGYTF.

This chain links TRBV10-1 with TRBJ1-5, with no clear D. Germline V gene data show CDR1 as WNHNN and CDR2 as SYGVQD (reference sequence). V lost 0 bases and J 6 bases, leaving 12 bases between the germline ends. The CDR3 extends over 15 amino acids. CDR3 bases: TGCGCCAGCAGTGAGTCGTTAGCCGGCATTCAGCCCCAGCATTTT. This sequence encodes CASSESLAGIQPQHF.

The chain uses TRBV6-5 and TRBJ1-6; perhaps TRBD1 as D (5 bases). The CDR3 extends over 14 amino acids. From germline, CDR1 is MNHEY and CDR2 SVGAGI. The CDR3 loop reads CATGDSSYNSPLHF. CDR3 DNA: TGTGCTACGGGGGATAGCTCCTATAATTCACCCCTCCACTTT.

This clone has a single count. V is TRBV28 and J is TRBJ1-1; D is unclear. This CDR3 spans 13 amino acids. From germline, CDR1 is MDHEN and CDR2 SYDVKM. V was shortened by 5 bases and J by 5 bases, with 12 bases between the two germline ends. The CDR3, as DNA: TGTGCCAGCAGTCTTAAGCTAAGGACTGAAGCTTTCTTT. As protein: CASSLKLRTEAFF.

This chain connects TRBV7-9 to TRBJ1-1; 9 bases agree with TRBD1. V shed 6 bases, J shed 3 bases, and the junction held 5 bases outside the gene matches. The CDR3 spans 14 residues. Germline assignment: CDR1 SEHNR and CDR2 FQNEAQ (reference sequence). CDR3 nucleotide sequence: TGTGCCAGCAGTGCGGGACAGGGCTACACTGAAGCTTTCTTT. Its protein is CASSAGQGYTEAFF.

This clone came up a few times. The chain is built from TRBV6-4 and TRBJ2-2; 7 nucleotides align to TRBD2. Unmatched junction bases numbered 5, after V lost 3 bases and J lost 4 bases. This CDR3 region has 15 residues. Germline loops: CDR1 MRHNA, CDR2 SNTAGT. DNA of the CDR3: TGTGCCAGCAGTGATCGCGGGGGTAGCACCGGGGAGCTGTTTTTT. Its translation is CASSDRGGSTGELFF.

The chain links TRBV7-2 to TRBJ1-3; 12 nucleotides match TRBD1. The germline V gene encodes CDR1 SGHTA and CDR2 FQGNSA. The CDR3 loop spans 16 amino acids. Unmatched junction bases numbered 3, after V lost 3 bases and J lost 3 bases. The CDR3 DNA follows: TGTGCCAGCAGCTTGGGACAGGGGGCCGGTGGAAACACCATATATTTT. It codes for CASSLGQGAGGNTIYF.

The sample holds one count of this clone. The CDR3 reads CASSLGLQATWAGELFF. The CDR3 nucleotides read TGTGCCAGCAGCTTAGGCCTTCAGGCAACCTGGGCCGGGGAGCTGTTTTTT. This chain joins TRBV11-2 and TRBJ2-2, with no clear D. V was pared by 1 base and J by 6 bases, with 18 bases between. Germline-derived CDR1 and CDR2 are SGHAT and FQNNGV. The CDR3 totals 17 residues.

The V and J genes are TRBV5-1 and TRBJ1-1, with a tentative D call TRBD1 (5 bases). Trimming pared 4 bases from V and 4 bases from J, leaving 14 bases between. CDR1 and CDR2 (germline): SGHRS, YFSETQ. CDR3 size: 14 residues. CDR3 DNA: TGCGCCAGCAGCGGGGGACGGACGCCCACTGAAGCTTTCTTT. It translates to CASSGGRTPTEAFF. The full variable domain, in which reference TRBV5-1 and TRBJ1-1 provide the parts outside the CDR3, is KAGVTQTPRYLIKTRGQQVTLSCSPISGHRSVSWYQQTPGQGLQFLFEYFSETQRNKGNFPGRFSGRQFSNSRSEMNVSTLELGDSALYLCASSGGRTPTEAFFGQGTRLTVV.

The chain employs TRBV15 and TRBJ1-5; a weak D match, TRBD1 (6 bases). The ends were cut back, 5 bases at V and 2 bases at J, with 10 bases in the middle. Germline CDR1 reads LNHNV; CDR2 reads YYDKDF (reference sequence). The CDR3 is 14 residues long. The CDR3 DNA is TGTGCCACCAGCGTATACAGGGGCAATCAGCCCCAGCATTTT. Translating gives CATSVYRGNQPQHF.

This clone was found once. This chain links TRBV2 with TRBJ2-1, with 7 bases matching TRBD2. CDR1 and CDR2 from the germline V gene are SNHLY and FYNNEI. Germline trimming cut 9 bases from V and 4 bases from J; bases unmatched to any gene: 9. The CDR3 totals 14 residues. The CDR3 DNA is TGTGCCAGACGCCCAGCGGGGAGTTACAATGAGCAGTTCTTC. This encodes CARRPAGSYNEQFF.

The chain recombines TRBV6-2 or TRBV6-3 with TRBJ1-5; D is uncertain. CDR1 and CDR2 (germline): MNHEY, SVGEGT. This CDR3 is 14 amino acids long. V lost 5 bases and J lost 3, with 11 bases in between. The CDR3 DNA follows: TGTGCCAGCAGTCTAGGAGTATTCAATCAGCCCCAGCATTTT. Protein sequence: CASSLGVFNQPQHF.